Listed here are 31 T cell receptor beta chains from one sample, sequenced in a study of shared clonotypes between healthy human individuals. TCRdb keeps only in-frame clones here, not all; method: immunoSEQ multiplex PCR. Among some 2 million clones, roughly 94% were seen once, and the ten largest hold 0.13%. Sequencing input: naive CD4+ T cells sorted from blood. This sample's subset: CD45RA+ positively selected. The receptor set was obtained from a man younger than 35 in good health.

The chain has TRBV15 and TRBJ1-2; D gene unclear. Germline CDR1 is LNHNV and CDR2 is YYDKDF (reference sequence). The CDR3 length is 16 residues. V lost 0 bases, J lost 0 bases, and 11 bases lay in between. For the CDR3, the DNA is TGTGCCACCAGCAGAGATGGGCGGGCCCCTAACTATGGCTACACCTTC. Translating it yields CATSRDGRAPNYGYTF.

V and J are TRBV28 and TRBJ1-5; D remains unclear. Trimming cost V 6 bases and J 3 bases, with 15 bases left between them. This CDR3 is built from 15 residues. Germline CDR1 is MDHEN and CDR2 is SYDVKM. The CDR3 DNA sequence: TGTGCCAGCAGGTACCCGGGCGGAATCAATCAGCCCCAGCATTTT. Amino acids: CASRYPGGINQPQHF.

The J gene is TRBJ1-3, the V gene TRBV6-6; no reliable D call. Germline V gene lookup returns CDR1 MNHNY and CDR2 SVGAGI (reference sequence). The CDR3 length is 13 residues. The V and J ends lost 10 bases and 0 bases respectively, with 10 bases between them. The CDR3, as DNA: TGTGCCACGCACAGAGCCTCTGGAAACACCATATATTTT. It encodes CATHRASGNTIYF.

The rearrangement links TRBV10-3 to TRBJ1-1; TRBD1 agrees at 8 bases. This CDR3 is built from 15 residues. Losses at the gene ends were 5 bases for V and 4 bases for J; bases not matched to a gene: 9. Germline V gene data show CDR1 as ENHRY and CDR2 as SYGVKD. CDR3 nucleotide sequence: TGTGCCATCAGTACCCAGAGAGACAGGGGCACTGAAGCTTTCTTT. The encoded protein is CAISTQRDRGTEAFF.

This clone occurred once. The J gene is TRBJ1-2, the V gene TRBV30; D is uncertain. There are 15 residues in the CDR3. The V gene lost 4 bases and the J gene lost 7 bases, with 22 bases spanning the gap. Looked up from germline, CDR1 is GTSNPN and CDR2 is SVGIG (reference sequence). The CDR3: CAWTRIPLEKSGYTF. Written as DNA, the CDR3 is TGTGCCTGGACAAGAATCCCGCTTGAGAAAAGTGGCTACACCTTC.

The V gene is TRBV7-6, the J gene TRBJ1-4; possibly TRBD1 for D (5 bases). V was shortened by 5 bases and J by 4 bases, with 17 bases between the two germline ends. The CDR3 is made up of 16 amino acids. CDR1 SGHVS and CDR2 FNYEAQ come from the germline V gene. This CDR3 is CASSARLRDYNEKLFF. The CDR3 DNA is TGTGCCAGCAGCGCCCGACTCAGGGACTATAATGAAAAACTGTTTTTT.

As concerns this clone: The sample contains more than one DNA sequence encoding this CDR3. This chain connects TRBV5-1 to TRBJ1-3, with 7 bases that match TRBD1. The CDR3 is made up of 15 amino acids. Per germline, CDR1 SGHRS and CDR2 YFSETQ. J lost 0 bases, V lost 4 bases, and 4 bases had no gene match. As DNA, the CDR3 is TGCGCCAGCAGCGCCACAGGGGACTCTGGAAACACCATATATTTT. It is translated as CASSATGDSGNTIYF.

The chain carries TRBV10-3 and TRBJ1-6; no clear D. This CDR3 has 13 amino acids. Germline V gene lookup returns CDR1 ENHRY and CDR2 SYGVKD. Trimming stripped 0 bases from V and 5 bases from J, with 2 bases between. CDR3 DNA: TGTGCCATCAGTGAGTCGAATAATTCACCCCTCCACTTT. Translating gives CAISESNNSPLHF.

The chain carries TRBV29-1 and TRBJ2-7, with D maybe TRBD1 (5 bases). The CDR3 totals 14 residues. The V end lost 4 bases, the J end lost 1 base, and 14 bases lay between the germline ends. Germline lookup yields CDR1 SQVTM and CDR2 ANQGSEA. The CDR3 coding sequence is TGCAGCGTTGTGTACCCACACAGGTCCTACGAGCAGTACTTC. Its translation is CSVVYPHRSYEQYF.

The genes are TRBV9 and TRBJ2-7, with 9 positions matching TRBD2. This CDR3 comprises 16 residues. Germline CDR1 and CDR2: SGDLS and YYNGEE. V dropped 0 bases and J dropped 2; count of bases not matched to a gene: 6. CDR3 nucleotide sequence: TGTGCCAGCAGCGTAGCTGGCGGGGGGGGCACCTACGAGCAGTACTTC. Its protein product is CASSVAGGGGTYEQYF. The entire variable domain, with the rest obtained from reference TRBV9 and TRBJ2-7, is as follows: DSGVTQTPKHLITATGQRVTLRCSPRSGDLSVYWYQQSLDQGLQFLIQYYNGEERAKGNILERFSAQQFPDLHSELNLSSLELGDSALYFCASSVAGGGGTYEQYFGPGTRLTVT.

Comments on this clone: Other DNA sequences in the same sample also yield this CDR3. The gene calls are TRBV6-5 and TRBJ1-2; D perhaps matches TRBD1 (5 bases). V lost 2 bases, J lost 3 bases, and 7 bases lay in between. This CDR3 has 13 residues. The germline CDR1 and CDR2 sequences are MNHEY and SVGAGI. The CDR3 bases are TGTGCCAGCAGTTACGCAGGGTACTATGGCTACACCTTC. Encoded protein: CASSYAGYYGYTF.

The chain has TRBV6-1 and TRBJ1-6; D might be TRBD1 (5 bases). The CDR3 is 14 amino acids. The germline gives CDR1 MNHNS, CDR2 SASEGT. Deletions cut 3 bases from V and 14 bases from J, with 17 bases between. The CDR3: CASSENSGLETLHF. CDR3 sequence (DNA): TGTGCCAGCAGTGAGAATTCAGGGCTCGAAACCCTCCACTTT.

The chain joins TRBV7-2 to TRBJ2-7; D remains unclear. The V gene's germline CDR1 is SGHTA and CDR2 FQGNSA. V dropped 0 bases and J dropped 0 bases, with 9 bases sitting between them. This CDR3 has 15 amino acids. The CDR3: CASSLAVRSSYEQYF. CDR3 DNA: TGTGCCAGCAGCTTAGCGGTCAGGAGCTCCTACGAGCAGTACTTC.

The chain joins TRBV11-2 to TRBJ2-7; 8 bases are a match to TRBD2. The V gene end was trimmed by 3 bases and the J gene end by 6 bases; junction bases not matched to a gene: 4. The length of the CDR3 is 13 residues. In germline, CDR1 is SGHAT, CDR2 FQNNGV. CDR3: CASSFSSGSEQYF. The DNA for the CDR3 is TGTGCCAGCAGCTTCTCGAGCGGGAGCGAGCAGTACTTC.

The chain joins TRBV9 to TRBJ2-6; possibly TRBD1 for D (6 bases). CDR3 length equals 15 residues. Trimming took 0 bases from V and 4 from J, leaving 8 bases between them. Germline V CDR1 and CDR2: SGDLS, YYNGEE. The CDR3 loop reads CASSVAGAGANVLTF. The CDR3 coding sequence is TGTGCCAGCAGCGTAGCAGGGGCCGGGGCCAACGTCCTGACTTTC.

V and J are TRBV5-1 and TRBJ1-4; the D gene is possibly TRBD1 (5 bases). CDR1 is SGHRS, CDR2 YFSETQ, per germline. V shed 0 bases and J shed 7 bases, with 10 bases lying between them. The CDR3 is 14 amino acids. The CDR3 is CASSLDVGGEKLFF. In DNA, the CDR3 is TGCGCCAGCAGCTTGGACGTTGGGGGTGAAAAACTGTTTTTT.

V is TRBV19 and J is TRBJ2-4; D not resolved. Germline CDR1 reads LNHDA; CDR2 reads SQIVND (reference sequence). CDR3 length equals 12 residues. The V and J ends lost 7 bases and 7 bases respectively, with 11 bases between them. The CDR3 loop is CASMSRRNIQYF. CDR3 bases: TGTGCCAGTATGAGTAGACGGAACATTCAGTACTTC.

This chain links TRBV4-1 with TRBJ2-5, with 9 bases that match TRBD2. This CDR3 is 16 amino acids long. Germline CDR1 and CDR2: MGHRA and YSYEKL. V lost 2 bases to trimming and J lost 2 bases; unmatched junction nucleotides: 6. The CDR3 nucleotides read TGCGCCAGCAGCCAAAGACTAGCGGCCAGACAAGAGACCCAGTACTTC. Protein sequence: CASSQRLAARQETQYF.

V usage is TRBV28 and J usage is TRBJ2-2, with D maybe TRBD2 (6 bases). CDR3 size: 14 residues. Trimming left V 5 bases short and J 5 bases short, with 12 bases between. Germline assignment: CDR1 MDHEN and CDR2 SYDVKM. Here the CDR3 DNA reads TGTGCCAGCAGTAGTAGCGGTCGGACCGGGGAGCTGTTTTTT. Its translation is CASSSSGRTGELFF.

The rearrangement joins TRBV25-1 to TRBJ1-1; D ambiguous. Trimming removed 1 base at V and 0 bases at J, with 12 bases between. The CDR3 consists of 16 residues. Germline lookup yields CDR1 MGHDK and CDR2 SYGVNS. The CDR3 loop reads CASSESYRAVNTEAFF. CDR3 nucleotides: TGTGCCAGCAGTGAATCTTATAGGGCCGTGAACACTGAAGCTTTCTTT.

The chain employs TRBV5-4 and TRBJ1-1, with a weak D call TRBD1 (6 bases). The CDR3 is 15 amino acids. Germline values: CDR1 SGHNT, CDR2 YYREEE (reference sequence). Trimming took 3 bases from V and 1 from J, leaving 13 bases between them. The CDR3 nucleotides read TGTGCCAGCAGCTCCTACAGGGATTCGAACACTGAAGCTTTCTTT. Translated, it gives CASSSYRDSNTEAFF. Variable domain in full (rest from reference TRBV5-4 and TRBJ1-1): ETGVTQSPTHLIKTRGQQVTLRCSSQSGHNTVSWYQQALGQGPQFIFQYYREEENGRGNFPPRFSGLQFPNYSSELNVNALELDDSALYLCASSSYRDSNTEAFFGQGTRLTVV.

V and J are TRBV7-2 and TRBJ1-5; D unclear. The CDR3 totals 15 residues. Germline V gene lookup returns CDR1 SGHTA and CDR2 FQGNSA. Trimming pared 1 base from V and 1 base from J, leaving 8 bases between. The CDR3 nucleotides are TGTGCCAGCAGCTTAGGACGGTGGAGCAATCAGCCCCAGCATTTT. Translating gives CASSLGRWSNQPQHF.

The CDR3 DNA is TGTGCCAGCAGTGACTCTAGCGGGAGCCCCTACGAGCAGTACTTC. Its protein product is CASSDSSGSPYEQYF. This chain links TRBV6-1 with TRBJ2-7, with 10 bases that match TRBD2. Germline-derived CDR1 and CDR2 are MNHNS and SASEGT. V was clipped by 3 bases and J by 2 bases; unmatched bases: 4. This CDR3 contains 15 residues.

The rearrangement uses TRBV6-6 and TRBJ2-3; D possibly corresponds to TRBD2 (6 bases). The length of the CDR3 is 14 residues. Deletions cut 7 bases from V and 0 bases from J, with 11 bases between. Germline values: CDR1 MNHNY, CDR2 SVGAGI (reference sequence). CDR3 loop: CASKVSGSTDTQYF. As DNA, the CDR3 is TGTGCCAGCAAGGTTAGCGGAAGCACAGATACGCAGTATTTT.

The chain uses TRBV7-2 and TRBJ2-4, with unresolved D. CDR1 is SGHTA and CDR2 is FQGNSA in the germline V gene. V was cut by 4 bases and J by 7 bases, with 8 bases left in between. The CDR3 has 12 amino acids. The CDR3 reads CASSSAGNIQYF. CDR3 in DNA: TGTGCCAGCAGCTCCGCTGGGAACATTCAGTACTTC.

The rearrangement uses TRBV6-1 and TRBJ1-2, with a tentative D call TRBD1 (5 bases). The CDR3 sequence is 14 residues long. Germline CDR1 MNHNS, CDR2 SASEGT. Deletions cut 6 bases from V and 5 bases from J, with 16 bases between. The CDR3, as DNA: TGTGCCAGCAGCATAGGCGGGGGATGGTATGGCTACACCTTC. This translates into CASSIGGGWYGYTF.

V usage is TRBV7-9 and J usage is TRBJ2-2, with 10 positions matching TRBD1. Germline V gene lookup returns CDR1 SEHNR and CDR2 FQNEAQ (reference sequence). This CDR3 has 16 residues. Trimming took 5 bases from V and 6 from J; bases not matched to a gene: 9. Here the CDR3 reads CASSGKTGGLAGELFF. CDR3 bases: TGTGCCAGCAGCGGAAAGACAGGGGGCTTGGCCGGGGAGCTGTTTTTT.

Only one count was recorded for this clone. A read error may explain this, as a much larger clone is one base away. The chain employs TRBV10-2 and TRBJ2-3; D is unresolved. From germline, CDR1 is WSHSY and CDR2 SAAADI. V was cut by 1 base and J by 3 bases, with 2 bases left in between. The CDR3 has 12 residues. The CDR3 loop is CASSEWTDTQYF. The CDR3 nucleotides read TGCGCCAGCAGTGAGTGGACAGATACGCAGTATTTT.

The chain links TRBV7-2 to TRBJ2-7; unclear D gene. The CDR3 is made up of 13 amino acids. The germline gives CDR1 SGHTA, CDR2 FQGNSA. V was trimmed by 4 bases and J by 6 bases, leaving 13 bases between them. CDR3 protein: CASSSNYLGEQYF. CDR3 in DNA: TGTGCCAGCAGCTCAAATTACTTAGGCGAGCAGTACTTC.

The chain recombines TRBV19 with TRBJ1-2; D is unresolved. V shed 4 bases and J shed 3 bases, with 9 bases lying between them. The CDR3 has 13 residues. Germline CDR1 reads LNHDA; CDR2 reads SQIVND (reference sequence). The CDR3 here is CASSRGGDYGYTF. The CDR3 nucleotides are TGTGCCAGTAGTAGAGGTGGCGACTATGGCTACACCTTC.

The chain has TRBV28 and TRBJ1-6; D not certain. Germline CDR1 is MDHEN and CDR2 is SYDVKM. Trimming took off 6 bases at V and 7 bases at J, with 16 bases between the two ends. There are 15 residues in the CDR3. The CDR3 spells CASRPRPLLNSPLHF. CDR3 nucleotide sequence: TGTGCCAGCAGACCGCGCCCCCTACTAAATTCACCCCTCCACTTT.